This note documents a single T cell receptor (beta chain) sequence. Its antigen is currently unknown. These data come from a study of cytomegalovirus exposure and HLA in healthy donors. Use of 60 Vbeta and 13 Jbeta primers characterized the PCR. Some clones are missing from TCRdb's copy, which holds only in-frame ones; the method was immunoSEQ multiplex PCR. In the table there are 45,000 to 65,000 clones, about 84% of which are singletons. Study results and caveats: With further analysis later on, most CMV-associated TCR beta chains appeared HLA-restricted. One cluster of highly shared sequence variants probably arose as a sequencing artifact.

The junction had 9 bases not matched to a gene; V was cut back by 4 bases and J by 5 bases. Germline V CDR1 and CDR2: MNHEY, SMNVEV (reference sequence). The CDR3 contains 15 residues. The genes are TRBV27 and TRBJ2-7; 9 bases map to TRBD1. The clonotype comes from a man younger than 45 in good health and CMV-seronegative. Sequences were obtained from PBMCs. CDR3 coding DNA: TGTGCCAGCAGTTCCCCCGGGACAGGGATCCACGAGCAGTACTTC. It codes for CASSSPGTGIHEQYF.